The present entry profiles one T cell receptor beta chain with its context. What it binds is unknown. This CDR3 is built from 15 residues. Germline V gene sequence: CDR1 SGHTA, CDR2 FQGNSA. Trimming took off 4 bases at V and 3 bases at J, with 13 bases between the two ends. This specimen comes from a study of T cell responses to AZD1222 COVID-19 vaccine. The repertoire was sequenced with immunoSEQ multiplex PCR; TCRdb's copy has only in-frame clones and lacks some. The repertoire holds fewer than 200,000 clones, with around 90% as singletons. Study conclusions and caveats: Two doses of AZD1222 preceded a rise in Spike-specific TCR breadth and depth.

The rearrangement links TRBV7-2 to TRBJ1-5, with D perhaps matching TRBD1 (5 bases). This TCR derives from an adult who received the MenACWY meningococcal vaccine as a control. The source was peripheral blood, collected 28 days after the second dose of the MenACWY control vaccine. DNA for the CDR3: TGTGCCAGCAGCTCCATCCGGGGCCCCAATCAGCCCCAGCATTTT. This encodes CASSSIRGPNQPQHF.